Given below is one TCR beta chain in context. This clone has a handful of counts. The antigen it recognizes is unknown. Base qualities are not recorded, but no much larger clone differs from it by a single base. The Qiagen DNeasy kit was used to extract genomic DNA from unsorted PBMCs and from the negatively selected CD4+ and CD8+ fractions. TCR beta CDR3 regions were amplified by immunoSEQ multiplex PCR using primers annealing to V and J segments. A synthetic immune receptor repertoire was used to minimize amplification bias, and remaining bias was computationally removed after sequencing. Under the source paper's analysis protocol: Repertoire diversity was quantified as the Shannon entropy index using custom Python scripts. Unsorted, CD4+ and CD8+ repertoires were analyzed separately, except for combined analyses in which CD4+ and CD8+ sequences were merged in silico. Clonal expansion was defined as a frequency increase of at least 2-fold after treatment compared with C1D1, and clones undetected at baseline were assigned a pseudocount of 0.5. Clones with 0 or 1 copy at C1D1 were classified as singleton clones, and clones with 2 or more copies were classified as non-singleton clones. Clones expanded in unsorted samples were assigned a CD4+, CD8+ or unknown annotation through matching of protein sequences in sorted samples from the same patient. Wilcoxon tests were applied to paired samples to test diversity changes from C1D1 to C4D1. The immuneACCESS repertoire file appears here via TCRdb, limited to in-frame rearrangements. These files lack a portion of the clones; in checked studies, under half of the deficit traces to unresolved V genes, and the cause of the others is not known. V, J and clone size are taken as reported in that table, and D and trimming were inferred from the DNA itself. This sample gives about 30,000 clones in total; 71% of them show up just once. The ten largest make up 3.3% of the sample.

This entry belongs to a study of PD-1 blockade in classical Hodgkin lymphoma (dated by TCRdb to about 2020). With regard to the full study: Nivolumab dosing was 3 mg/kg intravenously every 2 weeks, continuing until either disease progression or unacceptable toxicity. The study used CyTOF and TCR beta sequencing to define a peripheral blood immune signature of response to PD-1 blockade in classical Hodgkin lymphoma.

The time point label, read with the paper, signifies: cycle 2 day 1 (C2D1) of nivolumab. Every trial patient had relapsed after autologous stem cell transplantation, and cohorts A, B and C differed in prior brentuximab vedotin exposure. A total of about 51 patients with relapsed/refractory classical Hodgkin lymphoma made up the trial cohort, and each patient's best overall response was complete response, partial response or progressive disease. Trial patients were treated with single-agent nivolumab in the multi-cohort phase II CheckMate 205 trial. An independent review committee assessed best overall response by applying the 2007 International Working Group response criteria. Trial PBMCs were collected immediately before nivolumab initiation (C1D1) and during therapy at cycle 2 day 1 and cycle 4 day 1. Peripheral blood was collected in 8 mL Vacutainer Cell Preparation Tubes, from which PBMCs were isolated by centrifugation and then cryopreserved.

Sequences KGHSH (CDR1) and LQKENI (CDR2) are obtained from the germline V gene. The CDR3 goes from the cysteine to the phenylalanine over 13 residues. Only the CDR3 DNA stays, 39 bases, in frame from base 1. At the junction V is shortened by 1 base and J by 3 bases, with 6 bases in between. General findings and caveats noted by the study authors: Patients starting nivolumab less than 1 year after ASCT had lower diversity and were excluded from later analyses to avoid confounding by immune reconstitution. Among trial patients, those achieving complete response had baseline diversity similar to that of newly diagnosed patients, while diversity was significantly lower in partial responders and progressors. Only a single clinical trial cohort was studied, and what caused the repertoire differences, possibly disease activity or prior therapy, remained undefined. Baseline TCR diversity was reported as lower in newly diagnosed patients than in healthy donors, and lower still in relapsed/refractory patients. CD4+ but not CD8+ TCR diversity rose significantly by C4D1 (p=0.0027 vs p=0.16), most apparent in complete responders (p=0.02).

This receptor was taken from a human donor with classical Hodgkin lymphoma. Recombination joined TRBV18 with TRBJ1-1, with the D gene call left open. Sequencing used peripheral blood mononuclear cells (PBMCs), obtained before the second cycle of nivolumab. The nucleotide sequence reads TGTGCCAGCTCACCACAACCCGACACTGAAGCTTTCTTT. This translates into CASSPQPDTEAFF.